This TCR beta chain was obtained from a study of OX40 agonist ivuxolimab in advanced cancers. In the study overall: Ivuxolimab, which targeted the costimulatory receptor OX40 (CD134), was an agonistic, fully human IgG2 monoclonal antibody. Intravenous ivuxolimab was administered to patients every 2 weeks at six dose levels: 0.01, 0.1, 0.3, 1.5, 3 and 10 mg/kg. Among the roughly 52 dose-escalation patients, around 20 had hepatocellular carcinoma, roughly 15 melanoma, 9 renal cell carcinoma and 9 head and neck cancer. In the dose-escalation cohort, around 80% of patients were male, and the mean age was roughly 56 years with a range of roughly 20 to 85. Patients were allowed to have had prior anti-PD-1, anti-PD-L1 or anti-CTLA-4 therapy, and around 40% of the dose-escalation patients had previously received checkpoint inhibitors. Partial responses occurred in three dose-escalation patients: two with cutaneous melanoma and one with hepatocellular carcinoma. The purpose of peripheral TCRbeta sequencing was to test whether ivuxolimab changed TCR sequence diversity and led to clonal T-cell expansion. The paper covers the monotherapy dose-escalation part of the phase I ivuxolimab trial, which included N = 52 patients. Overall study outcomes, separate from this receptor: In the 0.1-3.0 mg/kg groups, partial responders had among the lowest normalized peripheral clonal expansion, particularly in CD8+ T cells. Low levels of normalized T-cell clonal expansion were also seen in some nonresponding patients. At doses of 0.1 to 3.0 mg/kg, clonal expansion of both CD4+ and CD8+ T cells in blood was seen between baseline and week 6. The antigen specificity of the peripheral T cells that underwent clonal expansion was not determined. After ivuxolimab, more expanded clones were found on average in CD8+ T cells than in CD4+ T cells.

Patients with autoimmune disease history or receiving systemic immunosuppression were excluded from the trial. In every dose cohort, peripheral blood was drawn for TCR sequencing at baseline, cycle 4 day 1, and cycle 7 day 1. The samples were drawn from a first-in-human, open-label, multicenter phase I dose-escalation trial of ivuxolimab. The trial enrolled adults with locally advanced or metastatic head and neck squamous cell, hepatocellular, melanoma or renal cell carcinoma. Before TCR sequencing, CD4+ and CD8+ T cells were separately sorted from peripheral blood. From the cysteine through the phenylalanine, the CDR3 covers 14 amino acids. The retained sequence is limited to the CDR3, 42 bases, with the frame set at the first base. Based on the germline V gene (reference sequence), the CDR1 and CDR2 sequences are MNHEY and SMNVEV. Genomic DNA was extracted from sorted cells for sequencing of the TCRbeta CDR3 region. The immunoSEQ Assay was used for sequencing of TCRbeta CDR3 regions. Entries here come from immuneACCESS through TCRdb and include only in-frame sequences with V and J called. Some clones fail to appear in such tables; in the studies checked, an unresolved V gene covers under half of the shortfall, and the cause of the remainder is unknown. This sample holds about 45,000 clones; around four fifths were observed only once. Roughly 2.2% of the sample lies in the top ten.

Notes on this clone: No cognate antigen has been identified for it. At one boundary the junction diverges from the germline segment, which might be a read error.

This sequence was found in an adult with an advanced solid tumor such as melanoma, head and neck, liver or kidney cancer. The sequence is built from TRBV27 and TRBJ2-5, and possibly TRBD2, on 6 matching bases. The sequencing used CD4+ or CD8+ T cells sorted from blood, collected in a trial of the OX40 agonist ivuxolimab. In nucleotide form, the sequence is TGTGCGAGCAGTTTTGGCGGGGTGGGGGAGACCCAGTACTTC. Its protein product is CASSFGGVGETQYF.